This T cell receptor (beta chain) was sequenced in a study of blood T cell repertoires in COVID-19. Looking at the study overall: Donors in the United States, Italy and Spain gave samples during acute or convalescent COVID-19. Sample material is recorded as cDNA or gDNA derived from T cells, B-cell-depleted T cells, or PBMCs.

Original processing methods: Cell counts per sample came from amplifying reference gene primers. Produced via immunoSEQ multiplex PCR; TCRdb's table is partial and in-frame only. The DNA gave D and trimming, while V, J and clone size come from that table. The sample lists 150,000 or so clones, more than 90% occurring once. Trimming shortened V by 0 bases and J by 7 bases, and 13 bases separated the two germline ends. The CDR3 is 14 amino acids. Germline CDR1 and CDR2: SGHRS and YFSETQ. The sequenced sample consisted of peripheral blood. The TCR comes from a man between 60 and 70 years old with active or convalescent COVID-19. The rearrangement uses TRBV5-1 and TRBJ2-5; possible D gene TRBD1, 7 bases. DNA of the CDR3: TGCGCCAGCAGCTTGGGGCGGGACAGTAGGACCCAGTACTTC. As protein: CASSLGRDSRTQYF.